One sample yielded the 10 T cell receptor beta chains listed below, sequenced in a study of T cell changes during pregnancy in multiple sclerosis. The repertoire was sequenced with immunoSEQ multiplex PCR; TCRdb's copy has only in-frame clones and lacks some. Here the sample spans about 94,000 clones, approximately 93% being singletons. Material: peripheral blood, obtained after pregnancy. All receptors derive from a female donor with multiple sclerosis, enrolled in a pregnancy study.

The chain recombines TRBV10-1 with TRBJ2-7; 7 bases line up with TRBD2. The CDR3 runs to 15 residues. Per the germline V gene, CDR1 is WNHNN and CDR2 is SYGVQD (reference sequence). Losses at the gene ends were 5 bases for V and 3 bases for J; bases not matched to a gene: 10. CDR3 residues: CASSCRDYSDYEQYF. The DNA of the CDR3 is TGCGCCAGCAGTTGCCGGGACTACTCCGACTACGAGCAGTACTTC.

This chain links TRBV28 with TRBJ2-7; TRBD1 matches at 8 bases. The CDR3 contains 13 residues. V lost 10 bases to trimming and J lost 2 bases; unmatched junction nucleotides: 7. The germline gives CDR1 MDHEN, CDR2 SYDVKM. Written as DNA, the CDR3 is TGTGCCACCCAGACAGGGGAAACCTACGAGCAGTACTTC. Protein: CATQTGETYEQYF.

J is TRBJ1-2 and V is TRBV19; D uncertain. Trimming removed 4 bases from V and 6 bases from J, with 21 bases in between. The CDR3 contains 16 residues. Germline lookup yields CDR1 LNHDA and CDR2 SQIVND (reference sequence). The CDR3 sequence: CASSSRGLSGYHGYTF. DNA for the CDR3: TGTGCCAGTAGTAGCCGTGGTCTCTCGGGGTATCATGGCTACACCTTC.

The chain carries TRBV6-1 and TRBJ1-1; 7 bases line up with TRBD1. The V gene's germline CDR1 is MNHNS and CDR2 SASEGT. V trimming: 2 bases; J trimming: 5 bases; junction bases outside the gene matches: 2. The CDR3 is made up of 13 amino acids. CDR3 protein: CASSEFRGTEAFF. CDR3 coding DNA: TGTGCCAGCAGTGAATTCAGGGGGACTGAAGCTTTCTTT.

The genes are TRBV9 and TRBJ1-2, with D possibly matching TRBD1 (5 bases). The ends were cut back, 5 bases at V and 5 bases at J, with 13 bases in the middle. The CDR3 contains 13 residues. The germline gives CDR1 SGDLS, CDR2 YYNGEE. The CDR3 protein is CASSGGGPYGYTF. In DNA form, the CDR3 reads TGTGCCAGCAGTGGCGGGGGTCCATATGGCTACACCTTC.

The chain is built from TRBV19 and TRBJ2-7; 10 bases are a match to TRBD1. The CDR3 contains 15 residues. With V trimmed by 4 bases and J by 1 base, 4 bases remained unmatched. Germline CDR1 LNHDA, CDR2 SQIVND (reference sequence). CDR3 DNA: TGTGCCAGTAGTACCGGGACAGGGGAATCCTACGAGCAGTACTTC. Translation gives CASSTGTGESYEQYF.

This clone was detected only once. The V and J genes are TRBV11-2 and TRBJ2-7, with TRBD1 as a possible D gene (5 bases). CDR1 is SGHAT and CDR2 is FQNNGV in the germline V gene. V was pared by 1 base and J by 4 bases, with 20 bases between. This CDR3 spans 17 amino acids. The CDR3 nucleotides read TGTGCCAGCAGCTTAGTGAGTGGTGGGGCAGGAAGATACGAGCAGTACTTC. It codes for CASSLVSGGAGRYEQYF.

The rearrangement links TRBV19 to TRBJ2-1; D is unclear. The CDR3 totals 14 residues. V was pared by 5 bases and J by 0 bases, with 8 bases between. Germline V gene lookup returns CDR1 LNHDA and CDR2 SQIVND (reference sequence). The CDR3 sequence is CASSFGSSYNEQFF. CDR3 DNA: TGTGCCAGTAGTTTCGGTAGCTCCTACAATGAGCAGTTCTTC.

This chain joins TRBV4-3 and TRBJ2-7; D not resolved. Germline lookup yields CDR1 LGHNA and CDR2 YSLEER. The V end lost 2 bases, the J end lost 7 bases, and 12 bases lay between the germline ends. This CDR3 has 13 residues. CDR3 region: CASSQRVNDEQYF. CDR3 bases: TGCGCCAGCAGCCAACGAGTCAATGATGAGCAGTACTTC.

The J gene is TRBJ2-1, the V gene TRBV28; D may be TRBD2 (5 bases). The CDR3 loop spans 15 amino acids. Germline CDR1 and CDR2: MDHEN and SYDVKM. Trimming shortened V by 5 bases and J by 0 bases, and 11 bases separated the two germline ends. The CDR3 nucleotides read TGTGCCAGCAGTCCTCCGGGGAGCTCCTACAATGAGCAGTTCTTC. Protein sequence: CASSPPGSSYNEQFF. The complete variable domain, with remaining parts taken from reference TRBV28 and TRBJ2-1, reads DVKVTQSSRYLVKRTGEKVFLECVQDMDHENMFWYRQDPGLGLRLIYFSYDVKMKEKGDIPEGYSVSREKKERFSLILESASTNQTSMYLCASSPPGSSYNEQFFGPGTRLTVL.